Here is one T cell receptor beta chain with its context. Generated by immunoSEQ multiplex PCR, the TCRdb table keeps only in-frame clones and is missing some. The data contain fewer than 120,000 clones, approximately 90% of them singletons. Trimming stripped 10 bases from V and 3 bases from J, with 16 bases between. This CDR3 comprises 13 residues. Germline assignment: CDR1 MNHEY and CDR2 SVGAGI. The data were taken from a study of blood T cell repertoires in COVID-19. The sample consisted of peripheral blood. V and J are TRBV6-5 and TRBJ2-7; D might be TRBD2 (6 bases). This TCR derives from a woman aged 50 to 60 with acute or convalescent COVID-19. CDR3 protein: CATARGIVYEQYF. CDR3 bases: TGTGCCACCGCTCGGGGGATAGTCTACGAGCAGTACTTC.